This T cell receptor beta chain was sequenced for a study of beta chain features in type 1 diabetes. Points from the study as a whole: Moderate but significant shortening of TCRB CDR3s was recorded in all four CD4+ subsets from Type 1 diabetes patients. The study found fewer insertions and more deletions at VDJ junctions in type 1 diabetes patients. There was a possibility that cDNA sequencing over-represented cells with high TCR expression.

Reverse transcribing all isolated RNA meant expressed TCRB transcripts were sequenced. Mean read depth for naive, central memory and regulatory T cell samples was approximately 3.57 million reads. Profiled with immunoSEQ multiplex PCR; TCRdb holds only in-frame clones, not every one. The sample has about 650,000 clones; 12% are singletons. This clone was detected many times. Its antigen is still unknown. This specimen includes other DNA sequences encoding the same CDR3. Sorting gave populations that all exceeded 98% purity. Germline CDR1 and CDR2: SGHTA and FQGNSA. This CDR3 has 13 residues. With 5 bases removed from V and 2 bases from J, the gap between germline ends came to 9 bases.

This chain joins TRBV7-2 and TRBJ1-2; weak D call: TRBD1 (6 bases). The TCR was taken from a man aged 30-40 years with type 1 diabetes. Source material: naive CD4+ T cells from blood. The CDR3 nucleotides read TGTGCCAGCAGCCCTGGACAGAACTATGGCTACACCTTC. This sequence encodes CASSPGQNYGYTF.